These 5 T cell receptor beta chains came from one sample sequenced in a study of blood T cells in healthy people across ages. Sample-barcoded 5' priming and a J-beta primer mix drove a second PCR of roughly 7 to 11 cycles. TCRdb processed the 5' RACE reads anew with MiXCR; each CDR3 protein has one entry. The sample gives 720,000 or so distinct CDR3 sequences, less than 45% of which show up once; about 32% is in the top ten. Sequencing was carried out using blood. The receptors come from a man older than 75 in good health.

This clonotype has at least ten counts. The chain combines TRBV29-1 with TRBJ2-4; no definite D call. The germline V and J ends were trimmed by 2 bases and 1 base, with 3 bases remaining between them. Germline lookup yields CDR1 SQVTM and CDR2 ANQGSEA. The CDR3 extends over 12 amino acids. The CDR3 loop reads CSVEQAKNIQYF. The CDR3 DNA follows: TGCAGCGTTGAACAGGCCAAAAACATTCAGTACTTC.

The sample holds a few counts of this clonotype. The V gene is TRBV7-2, the J gene TRBJ1-2; no clear D gene. In germline, CDR1 is SGHTA, CDR2 FQGNSA. This CDR3 spans 12 amino acids. V lost 2 bases and J lost 8, with 9 bases in between. The CDR3 nucleotides read TGTGCCAGCAGCTTAACCCCTGACGGCTACACCTTC. Amino acids: CASSLTPDGYTF.

The genes are TRBV12-3 or TRBV12-4 and TRBJ2-5, with 10 bases that match TRBD1. The J call may be faulty, since TRBJ2-7 better matches the DNA end. This CDR3 comprises 13 residues. As DNA, the CDR3 is TGTGCCACCGGACAGGGGGTGGCTTACGAGCAGTACTTC. The encoded protein is CATGQGVAYEQYF.

The chain carries TRBV7-2 and TRBJ2-3; TRBD2 matches at 12 bases. CDR1 and CDR2 from the germline V gene are SGHTA and FQGNSA. J was trimmed by 2 bases and V by 2 bases; bases with no gene match: 11. The CDR3 runs to 19 residues. CDR3 sequence (DNA): TGTGCCAGCAGCTTACGGTACCCTAGCGGGGGGGCCCTCACAGATACGCAGTATTTT. Translation gives CASSLRYPSGGALTDTQYF. Combining the CDR3 with reference TRBV7-2 and TRBJ2-3 gives the whole variable domain GAGVSQSPSNKVTEKGKDVELRCDPISGHTALYWYRQSLGQGLEFLIYFQGNSAPDKSGLPSDRFSAERTGGSVSTLTIQRTQQEDSAVYLCASSLRYPSGGALTDTQYFGPGTRLTVL.

The chain carries TRBV6-2 or TRBV6-3 and TRBJ2-3; 7 positions match TRBD2. From germline, CDR1 is MNHEY and CDR2 SVGEGT. The J segment lost 1 base and the V segment lost 6 bases, leaving 10 bases of the junction unmatched. This CDR3 comprises 16 residues. CDR3 amino acids: CASSPDGLGRTDTQYF. The CDR3, as DNA: TGTGCCAGCAGCCCCGACGGACTAGGTCGCACAGATACGCAGTATTTT.